The 26 T cell receptor beta chains below all came from one sample that was sequenced in a study of T cells after yellow fever vaccination (dated by TCRdb to about 2019). The meaning of the sample's treatment or condition label: live attenuated yellow fever vaccine strain. Library generation was performed with 5' RACE. The listed sequencing device is Illumina HiSeq 2500. TCRdb took the public reads, trimmed them with fastp at Q25, ran MiXCR for clone calling and kept in-frame beta chains. Duplicate CDR3 protein sequences are folded into a single record with the most common DNA and genes. The table for this sample lists under 550,000 distinct CDR3 sequences; 21% of them were counted only once. The top ten constitute roughly a sixth of the sample. The material was PBMCs, obtained less than 25 days after the first yellow fever vaccination. The receptors shown here come from a man between 18 and 35 years old who received the YFV17D yellow fever vaccine.

This clonotype has more than one count but fewer than ten. The gene calls are TRBV3-1 and TRBJ2-7, with TRBD2 identical over 8 bases. Unmatched junction bases numbered 3, after V lost 3 bases and J lost 2 bases. This CDR3 contains 14 residues. CDR1 and CDR2 from the germline V gene are LGHDT and YNNKEL (reference sequence). The CDR3 here is CASSHASGPYEQYF. The CDR3 nucleotides read TGTGCCAGCAGCCATGCTAGCGGGCCCTACGAGCAGTACTTC.

This clonotype was counted between two and nine times. This chain links TRBV6-5 with TRBJ1-5, with D perhaps TRBD1 (5 bases). Germline CDR1 MNHEY, CDR2 SVGAGI. The CDR3 consists of 14 residues. Trimming stripped 7 bases from V and 7 bases from J, with 17 bases between. CDR3: CASKKGLGAQPQHF. The CDR3 DNA follows: TGTGCCAGCAAAAAGGGGTTAGGGGCCCAGCCCCAGCATTTT.

This clonotype was counted only a few times. This chain joins TRBV6-2 or TRBV6-3 and TRBJ1-3; 8 bases agree with TRBD1. Germline V CDR1 and CDR2: MNHEY, SVGEGT. After removal of 4 bases from V and 0 bases from J, the junction contained 8 bases not matched to a gene. The CDR3 length is 17 residues. CDR3 protein: CASSSVWTGSSGNTIYF. CDR3 DNA sequence: TGTGCCAGCAGTTCCGTTTGGACAGGGAGCTCTGGAAACACCATATATTTT.

There are a few counts of this clonotype. The genes are TRBV12-3 or TRBV12-4 and TRBJ2-7, with D unresolved. The length of the CDR3 is 12 residues. Trimming cost V 6 bases and J 1 base, with 7 bases left between them. CDR3 sequence: CASSRVSYEQYF. In DNA, the CDR3 is TGTGCCAGCAGCCGCGTATCCTACGAGCAGTACTTC.

The genes are TRBV5-5 and TRBJ1-1, with a weak D call TRBD1 (5 bases). The CDR3 spans 15 residues. CDR1 is SGHKS and CDR2 is YYEKEE in the germline V gene (reference sequence). V was clipped by 4 bases and J by 4 bases, with 17 bases between them. This CDR3 reads CASSGGTPWGTEAFF. CDR3 nucleotides: TGTGCCAGCAGCGGGGGGACTCCCTGGGGCACTGAAGCTTTCTTT. The variable domain in full, completed from reference TRBV5-5 and TRBJ1-1, reads DAGVTQSPTHLIKTRGQQVTLRCSPISGHKSVSWYQQVLGQGPQFIFQYYEKEERGRGNFPDRFSARQFPNYSSELNVNALLLGDSALYLCASSGGTPWGTEAFFGQGTRLTVV.

This chain connects TRBV12-3 or TRBV12-4 to TRBJ2-5; 8 bases are a match to TRBD2. The CDR3 is made up of 14 amino acids. J gave up 3 bases and V 4 bases, and 4 bases lay outside the gene matches. The CDR3 bases are TGTGCCAGCAGTTCTCCGGGAGGGAAAGAGACCCAGTACTTC. Amino acids: CASSSPGGKETQYF.

The chain joins TRBV6-2 or TRBV6-3 to TRBJ1-5; D is unresolved. Germline assignment: CDR1 MNHEY and CDR2 SVGEGT. V lost 3 bases to trimming and J lost 5 bases, with 8 bases between them. CDR3 size: 13 residues. Here the CDR3 DNA reads TGTGCCAGCAGTTATAGTACCTATCAGCCCCAGCATTTT. Its protein is CASSYSTYQPQHF.

This clonotype was seen a handful of times. The chain is built from TRBV5-1 and TRBJ1-4, with D unresolved. The CDR3 spans 15 residues. Trimming removed 0 bases from V and 3 bases from J, with 9 bases in between. Germline V gives CDR1 SGHRS, CDR2 YFSETQ. As DNA, the CDR3 is TGCGCCAGCAGCTTGGGACGGTCGGCTAATGAAAAACTGTTTTTT. Protein: CASSLGRSANEKLFF.

This clonotype showed up just a few times. The V call is TRBV5-1, the J call TRBJ2-1; 10 nucleotides match TRBD1. Germline V gene data show CDR1 as SGHRS and CDR2 as YFSETQ. The trim removed 4 bases at V and 7 bases at J, leaving 5 bases unmatched. The CDR3 is made up of 14 amino acids. The CDR3 coding sequence is TGCGCCAGCAGCCCGGGACAGGGGTGGAATGAGCAGTTCTTC. Translating gives CASSPGQGWNEQFF.

This chain uses TRBV20-1 with TRBJ2-7; TRBD1 is a possible D gene (5 bases). Germline CDR1 and CDR2: DFQATT and SNEGSKA (reference sequence). Trimming removed 0 bases from V and 3 bases from J, with 12 bases in between. The CDR3 length is 14 residues. CDR3 nucleotides: TGCAGTGCTAGAGATCCCCAGGGCTTCTACGAGCAGTACTTC. Translating it yields CSARDPQGFYEQYF.

In this sample, this clonotype turned up a few times. The V call is TRBV30, the J call TRBJ2-3; the D is unclear. The CDR3 has 12 amino acids. Trimming pared 4 bases from V and 4 bases from J, leaving 9 bases between. Germline-derived CDR1 and CDR2 are GTSNPN and SVGIG (reference sequence). Written as DNA, the CDR3 is TGTGCCTGGATCGTCCGGCCAGATACGCAGTATTTT. Its protein is CAWIVRPDTQYF.

V is TRBV6-2 or TRBV6-3 and J is TRBJ2-3; 7 bases match TRBD2. Germline V gives CDR1 MNHEY, CDR2 SVGEGT. CDR3 length equals 14 residues. Losses at the gene ends were 8 bases for V and 2 bases for J; bases not matched to a gene: 7. This CDR3 reads CASGAGLVTDTQYF. Written as DNA, the CDR3 is TGTGCCAGCGGAGCGGGGTTAGTCACAGATACGCAGTATTTT.

The CDR3 DNA is TGCGCCAGCAGCCCAACCGCTCGACTAGCGGGGGGACAGGTCAAAAACATTCAGTACTTC. Amino acid sequence: CASSPTARLAGGQVKNIQYF. The chain is built from TRBV4-3 and TRBJ2-4; TRBD2 aligns across 13 bases. Germline loops: CDR1 LGHNA, CDR2 YSLEER. The CDR3 is made up of 20 amino acids. V was clipped by 4 bases and J by 3 bases; unmatched bases: 15.

This clonotype has a handful of counts. The rearrangement uses TRBV12-3 or TRBV12-4 and TRBJ1-1; maybe TRBD1 (5 bases). V lost 6 bases and J lost 0, with 20 bases in between. The CDR3 covers 17 residues. In DNA, the CDR3 is TGTGCCAGCAGCTTCCGGGACGGCGGACCTTTGAACACTGAAGCTTTCTTT. This gives the protein CASSFRDGGPLNTEAFF.

This clonotype was detected a few times. The chain has TRBV7-2 and TRBJ1-2; D call uncertain. With 0 bases removed from V and 2 bases from J, the gap between germline ends came to 13 bases. Per germline, CDR1 SGHTA and CDR2 FQGNSA. The CDR3 consists of 16 residues. The CDR3 nucleotides are TGTGCCAGCAGCTTAGCGGCCGGCAGCTTCAACTATGGCTACACCTTC. Translating gives CASSLAAGSFNYGYTF.

This sequence joins TRBV4-1 and TRBJ2-2, with TRBD2 matching over 14 bases. Germline V gene sequence: CDR1 MGHRA, CDR2 YSYEKL. V shed 4 bases and J 4 bases; nucleotides not matched to a gene: 8. This CDR3 region has 18 residues. In nucleotides, the CDR3 is TGCGCCAGCAGCCTGCCCGGGACTAGCGGGGGCCTCACCGGGGAGCTGTTTTTT. Protein sequence: CASSLPGTSGGLTGELFF.

V gene TRBV5-6 combines with J gene TRBJ2-7, with D perhaps assigned TRBD1 or TRBD2 (5 bases each). V lost 4 bases and J lost 2, with 13 bases in between. The CDR3 has 14 amino acids. Germline values: CDR1 SGHDT, CDR2 YYEEEE. CDR3 nucleotides: TGTGCCAGCAGCCTACCGGGACGGGCCTACGAGCAGTACTTC. It yields the protein CASSLPGRAYEQYF.

There are many counts of this clonotype. The V call is TRBV27, the J call TRBJ2-3, with D unclear. The CDR3 loop spans 13 amino acids. The germline gives CDR1 MNHEY, CDR2 SMNVEV (reference sequence). The V and J ends lost 3 bases and 4 bases respectively, with 8 bases between them. CDR3: CASSLSWADTQYF. CDR3 DNA sequence: TGTGCCAGCAGTTTGTCTTGGGCAGATACGCAGTATTTT.

The rearrangement links TRBV28 to TRBJ1-1, with unresolved D. The CDR3 has 14 residues. Germline V gene lookup returns CDR1 MDHEN and CDR2 SYDVKM. Trimming left V 5 bases short and J 11 bases short, with 21 bases between. This CDR3 reads CASSPTWTLAQAFF. The CDR3 DNA sequence: TGTGCCAGCAGTCCGACCTGGACCCTTGCCCAGGCTTTCTTT.

The gene calls are TRBV24-1 and TRBJ1-1; 12 bases fit TRBD1. J lost 1 base, V lost 2 bases, and 13 bases had no gene match. The CDR3 spans 20 residues. From germline, CDR1 is KGHDR and CDR2 SFDVKD. The CDR3 here is CATSDSVKPGQGARNTEAFF. The CDR3 nucleotides are TGTGCCACCAGTGATTCGGTGAAGCCGGGACAGGGGGCGCGGAACACTGAAGCTTTCTTT.

The genes are TRBV3-1 and TRBJ1-6; no reliable D call. V was clipped by 3 bases and J by 9 bases, with 12 bases between them. CDR3 length: 14 amino acids. Germline CDR1 and CDR2: LGHDT and YNNKEL (reference sequence). The CDR3 protein is CASSHPTGTSPLHF. The CDR3 DNA sequence: TGTGCCAGCAGCCACCCGACGGGAACTTCACCCCTCCACTTT.

There are many counts of this clonotype. The chain couples TRBV6-1 to TRBJ2-7; D possibly uses TRBD1 or TRBD2 (5 bases each). Germline V gives CDR1 MNHNS, CDR2 SASEGT. The CDR3 is 14 residues long. V was shortened by 4 bases and J by 4 bases, with 14 bases between the two germline ends. The CDR3 sequence: CASSAGTRFYEQYF. The CDR3 DNA reads TGTGCCAGCAGTGCCGGGACGAGGTTTTACGAGCAGTACTTC.

This clonotype was recorded a few times. The CDR3 sequence is CASTELAGGWNEQFF. Written as DNA, the CDR3 is TGTGCCAGCACCGAACTAGCGGGGGGGTGGAATGAGCAGTTCTTC. This sequence joins TRBV12-3 or TRBV12-4 and TRBJ2-1; 13 bases are shared with TRBD2. This CDR3 is built from 15 residues. The ends lost 7 bases at V and 7 bases at J; junction bases unmatched: 7.

The chain combines TRBV6-5 with TRBJ2-3, with D perhaps TRBD1 or TRBD2 (5 bases each). The CDR3 covers 15 residues. Between the trimmed V and J ends, which lost 4 bases and 2 bases, there was a span of 13 bases. Germline loops: CDR1 MNHEY, CDR2 SVGAGI. The CDR3 DNA is TGTGCCAGCAGTTGGGACGGAGATTCCACAGATACGCAGTATTTT. It codes for CASSWDGDSTDTQYF.

This rearrangement joins TRBV19 to TRBJ1-1, with D unresolved. Looked up from germline, CDR1 is LNHDA and CDR2 is SQIVND (reference sequence). The CDR3 loop spans 15 amino acids. V was shortened by 5 bases and J by 8 bases, with 21 bases between the two germline ends. CDR3 sequence (DNA): TGTGCCAGTAGTTCCCAGACCGACTTGACGGGGGAAGCTTTCTTT. This sequence encodes CASSSQTDLTGEAFF.

The gene calls are TRBV5-1 and TRBJ1-1; D call uncertain. The germline V gene encodes CDR1 SGHRS and CDR2 YFSETQ. The CDR3 loop spans 16 amino acids. V gave up 1 base and J gave up 0 bases, with 13 bases separating them. The CDR3 loop is CASSLSSADLNTEAFF. In nucleotides, the CDR3 is TGCGCCAGCAGCTTGAGTTCCGCAGATTTGAACACTGAAGCTTTCTTT.